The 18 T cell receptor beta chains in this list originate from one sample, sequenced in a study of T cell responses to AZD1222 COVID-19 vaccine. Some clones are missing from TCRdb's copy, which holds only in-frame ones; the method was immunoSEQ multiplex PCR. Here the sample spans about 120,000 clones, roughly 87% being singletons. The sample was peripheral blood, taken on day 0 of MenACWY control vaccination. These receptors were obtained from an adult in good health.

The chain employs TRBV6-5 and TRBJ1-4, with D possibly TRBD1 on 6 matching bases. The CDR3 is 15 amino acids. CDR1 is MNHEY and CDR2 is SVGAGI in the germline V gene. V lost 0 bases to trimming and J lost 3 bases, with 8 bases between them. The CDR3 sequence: CASSYSQGPNEKLFF. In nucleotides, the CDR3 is TGTGCCAGCAGTTACTCTCAGGGGCCTAATGAAAAACTGTTTTTT.

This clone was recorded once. For the CDR3, the DNA is TGTGCCAGCAGTGCTCGACTGGGGAATGAGCAGTTCTTC. The encoded protein is CASSARLGNEQFF. This chain links TRBV27 with TRBJ2-1; D is unclear. V shed 5 bases and J shed 7 bases, with 12 bases lying between them. CDR3 size: 13 residues. CDR1 MNHEY and CDR2 SMNVEV come from the germline V gene (reference sequence).

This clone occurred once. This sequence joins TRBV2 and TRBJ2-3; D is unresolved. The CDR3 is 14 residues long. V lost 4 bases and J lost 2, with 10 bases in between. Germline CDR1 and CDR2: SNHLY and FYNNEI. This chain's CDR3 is CASSVTTFTDTQYF. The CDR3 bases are TGTGCCAGCAGTGTGACAACATTCACAGATACGCAGTATTTT.

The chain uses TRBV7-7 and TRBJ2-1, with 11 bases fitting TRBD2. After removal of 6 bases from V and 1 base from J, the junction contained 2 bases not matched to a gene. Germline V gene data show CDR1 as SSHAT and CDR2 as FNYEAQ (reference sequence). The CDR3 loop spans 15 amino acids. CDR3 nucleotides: TGTGCCAGCAGTAGCGGGGGGGCGTCCTACAATGAGCAGTTCTTC. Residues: CASSSGGASYNEQFF.

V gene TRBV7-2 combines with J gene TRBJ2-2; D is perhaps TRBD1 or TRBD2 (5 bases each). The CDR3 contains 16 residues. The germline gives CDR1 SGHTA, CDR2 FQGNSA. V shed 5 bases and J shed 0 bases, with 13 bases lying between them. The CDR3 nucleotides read TGTGCCAGCAGCAGGCCGGGACCAACGAACACCGGGGAGCTGTTTTTT. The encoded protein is CASSRPGPTNTGELFF.

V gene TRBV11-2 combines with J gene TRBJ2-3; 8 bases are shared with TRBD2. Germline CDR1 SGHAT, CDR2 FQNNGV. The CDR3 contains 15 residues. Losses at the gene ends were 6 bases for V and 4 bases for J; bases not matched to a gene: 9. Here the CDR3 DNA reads TGTGCCAGCAGGGGACTAGGATTGGGATCAGATACGCAGTATTTT. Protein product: CASRGLGLGSDTQYF.

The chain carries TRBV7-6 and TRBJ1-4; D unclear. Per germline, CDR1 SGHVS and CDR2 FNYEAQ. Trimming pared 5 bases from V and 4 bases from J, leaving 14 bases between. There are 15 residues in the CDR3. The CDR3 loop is CASSTSGLGNEKLFF. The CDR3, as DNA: TGTGCCAGCAGCACAAGCGGGCTCGGTAATGAAAAACTGTTTTTT.

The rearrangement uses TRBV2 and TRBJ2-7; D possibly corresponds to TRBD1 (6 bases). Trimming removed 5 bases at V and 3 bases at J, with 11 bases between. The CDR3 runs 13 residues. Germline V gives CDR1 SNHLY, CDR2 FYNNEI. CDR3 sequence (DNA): TGTGCCAGCAGTTACCAGACAGGCTACGAGCAGTACGTC. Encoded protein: CASSYQTGYEQYV.

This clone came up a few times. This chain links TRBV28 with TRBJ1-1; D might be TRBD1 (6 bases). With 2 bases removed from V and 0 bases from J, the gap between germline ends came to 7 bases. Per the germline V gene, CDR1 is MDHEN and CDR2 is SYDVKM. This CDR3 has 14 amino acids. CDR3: CASSLRGLNTEAFF. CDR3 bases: TGTGCCAGCAGTTTACGGGGGCTGAACACTGAAGCTTTCTTT. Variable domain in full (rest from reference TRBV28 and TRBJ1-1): DVKVTQSSRYLVKRTGEKVFLECVQDMDHENMFWYRQDPGLGLRLIYFSYDVKMKEKGDIPEGYSVSREKKERFSLILESASTNQTSMYLCASSLRGLNTEAFFGQGTRLTVV.

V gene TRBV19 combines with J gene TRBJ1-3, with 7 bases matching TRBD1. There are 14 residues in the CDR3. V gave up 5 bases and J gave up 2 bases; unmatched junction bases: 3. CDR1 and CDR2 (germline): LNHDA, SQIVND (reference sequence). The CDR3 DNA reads TGTGCCAGTAGTGTCGACAGGGCTGGAAACACCATATATTTT. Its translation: CASSVDRAGNTIYF. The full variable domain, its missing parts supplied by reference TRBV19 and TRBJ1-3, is DGGITQSPKYLFRKEGQNVTLSCEQNLNHDAMYWYRQDPGQGLRLIYYSQIVNDFQKGDIAEGYSVSREKKESFPLTVTSAQKNPTAFYLCASSVDRAGNTIYFGEGSWLTVV.

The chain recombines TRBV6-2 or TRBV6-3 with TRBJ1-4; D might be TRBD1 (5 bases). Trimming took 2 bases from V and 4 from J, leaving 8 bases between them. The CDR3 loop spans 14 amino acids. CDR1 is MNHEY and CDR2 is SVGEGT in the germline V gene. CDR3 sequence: CASSYAGRNEKLFF. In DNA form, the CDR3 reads TGTGCCAGCAGTTACGCAGGGCGTAATGAAAAACTGTTTTTT.

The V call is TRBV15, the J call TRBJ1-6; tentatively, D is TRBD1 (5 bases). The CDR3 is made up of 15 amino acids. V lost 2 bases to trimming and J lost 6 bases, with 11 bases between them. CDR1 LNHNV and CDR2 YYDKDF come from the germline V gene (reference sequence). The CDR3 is CATSRQDSGNSPLHF. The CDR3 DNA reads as TGTGCCACCAGCAGACAAGACAGCGGTAATTCACCCCTCCACTTT.

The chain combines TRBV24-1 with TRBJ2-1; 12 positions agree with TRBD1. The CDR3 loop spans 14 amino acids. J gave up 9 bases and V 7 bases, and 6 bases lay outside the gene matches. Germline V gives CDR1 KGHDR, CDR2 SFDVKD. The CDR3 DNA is TGTGCCACCAGGGGACAGGGGGCGAAAGGTGAGCAGTTCTTC. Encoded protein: CATRGQGAKGEQFF.

The CDR3 coding sequence is TGTGCCAGCAGCAAAACTAGCGGGGTCTACAATGAGCAGTTCTTC. Its translation is CASSKTSGVYNEQFF. The chain employs TRBV28 and TRBJ2-1; 10 bases fit TRBD2. V lost 6 bases and J lost 3; bases outside the gene matches: 5. The CDR3 runs to 15 residues. Germline V gene data show CDR1 as MDHEN and CDR2 as SYDVKM.

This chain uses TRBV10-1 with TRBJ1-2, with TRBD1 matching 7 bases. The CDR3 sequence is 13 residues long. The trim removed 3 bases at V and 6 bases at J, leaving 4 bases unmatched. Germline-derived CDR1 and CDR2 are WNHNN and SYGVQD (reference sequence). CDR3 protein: CASSDIDRDGYTF. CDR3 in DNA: TGCGCCAGCAGTGACATCGACAGGGATGGCTACACCTTC.

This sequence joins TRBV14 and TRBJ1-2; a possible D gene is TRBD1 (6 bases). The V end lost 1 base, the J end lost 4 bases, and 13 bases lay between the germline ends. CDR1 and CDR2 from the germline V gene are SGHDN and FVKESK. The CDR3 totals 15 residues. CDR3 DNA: TGTGCCAGCAGCCAAGCCCAGGGGCCCACCTATGGCTACACCTTC. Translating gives CASSQAQGPTYGYTF.

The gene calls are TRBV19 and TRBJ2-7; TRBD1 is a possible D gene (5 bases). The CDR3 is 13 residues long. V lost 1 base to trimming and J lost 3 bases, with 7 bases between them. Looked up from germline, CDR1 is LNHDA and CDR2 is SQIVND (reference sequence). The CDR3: CASSIGQGYEQYF. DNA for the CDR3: TGTGCCAGTAGTATAGGGCAGGGCTACGAGCAGTACTTC.

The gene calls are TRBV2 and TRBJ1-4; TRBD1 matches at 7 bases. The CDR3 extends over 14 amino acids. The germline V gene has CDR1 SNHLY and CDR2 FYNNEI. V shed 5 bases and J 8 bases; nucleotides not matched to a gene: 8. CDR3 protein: CASSKTGSREKLFF. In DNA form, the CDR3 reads TGTGCCAGCAGTAAGACAGGGAGTAGGGAAAAACTGTTTTTT.